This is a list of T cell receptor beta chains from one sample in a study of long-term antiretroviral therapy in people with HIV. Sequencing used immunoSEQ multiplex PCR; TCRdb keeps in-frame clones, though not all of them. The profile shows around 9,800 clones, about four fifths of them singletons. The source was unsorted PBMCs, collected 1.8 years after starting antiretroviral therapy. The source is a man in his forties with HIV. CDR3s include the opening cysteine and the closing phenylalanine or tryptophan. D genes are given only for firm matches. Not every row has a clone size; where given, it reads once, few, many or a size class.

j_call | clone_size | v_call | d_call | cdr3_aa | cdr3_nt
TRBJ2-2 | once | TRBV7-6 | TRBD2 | CASSLGRGGTSGRRSTGELFF | TGTGCCAGCAGCTTAGGTCGCGGCGGTACTAGCGGGAGAAGGAGCACCGGGGAGCTGTTTTTT
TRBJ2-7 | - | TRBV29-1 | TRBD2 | CSAGPGLAGDRLYEQYF | TGCAGCGCTGGACCGGGACTAGCGGGAGACCGGCTCTACGAGCAGTACTTC
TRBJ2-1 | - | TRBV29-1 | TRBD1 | CSVEAGQGAFEQFF | TGCAGCGTTGAAGCGGGACAGGGGGCGTTTGAGCAGTTCTTC
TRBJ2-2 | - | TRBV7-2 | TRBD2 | CASSLVGLAGGNTGELFF | TGTGCCAGCAGCTTAGTTGGACTAGCGGGAGGGAACACCGGGGAGCTGTTTTTT
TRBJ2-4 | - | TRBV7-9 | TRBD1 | CASSQTGGVIQYF | TGTGCCAGCAGCCAAACAGGGGGCGTCATTCAGTACTTC
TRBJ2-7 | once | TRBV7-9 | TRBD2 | CASSSSGKTYEQYF | TGTGCCAGCAGCTCAAGCGGGAAAACCTACGAGCAGTACTTC
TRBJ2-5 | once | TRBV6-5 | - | CASSLTQSHDETQYF | TGTGCCAGCAGCCTGACCCAGAGCCACGATGAGACCCAGTACTTC
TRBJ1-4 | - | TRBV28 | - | CASSSEGASEEKLFF | TGTGCCAGCAGTTCCGAAGGGGCATCGGAAGAAAAACTGTTTTTT
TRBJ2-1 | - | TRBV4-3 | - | CASSQDLAQGSEQFF | TGCGCCAGCAGCCAAGATTTGGCCCAGGGGAGTGAGCAGTTCTTC
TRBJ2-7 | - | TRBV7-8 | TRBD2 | CASTLRQGTSGSYEQYF | TGTGCCAGCACCCTAAGGCAAGGAACTAGCGGTTCCTACGAGCAGTACTTC
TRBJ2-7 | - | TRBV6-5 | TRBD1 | CASSYTPDRGPYEQYF | TGTGCCAGCAGTTACACCCCCGACAGGGGACCCTACGAGCAGTACTTC
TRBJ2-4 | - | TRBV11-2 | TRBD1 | CASSLESGGNIQYF | TGTGCCAGCAGCTTAGAGTCAGGGGGAAACATTCAGTACTTC
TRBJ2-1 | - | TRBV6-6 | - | CASRPADVSYNEQFF | TGTGCCAGCAGACCCGCGGATGTTAGCTACAATGAGCAGTTCTTC
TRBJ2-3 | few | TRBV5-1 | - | CASSPQGVGSTDTQYF | TGCGCCAGCAGCCCACAGGGAGTAGGTAGCACAGATACGCAGTATTTT
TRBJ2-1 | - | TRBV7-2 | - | CASSRLNEQFF | TGTGCCAGCAGCCGGTTGAATGAGCAGTTCTTC
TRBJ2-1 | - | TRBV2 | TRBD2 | CASTGAGGLYNEQFF | TGTGCCAGCACGGGGGCGGGAGGGTTGTACAATGAGCAGTTCTTC